This T cell receptor (beta chain) emerged from a study of beta chain features in type 1 diabetes. Every bit of the isolated RNA underwent reverse transcription, so sequencing read expressed TCRB transcripts. TCRdb keeps only in-frame clones here, not all; method: immunoSEQ multiplex PCR. The sample records about 200,000 clones, about 11% being singletons. Sorting that relied on CD45RO/CCR7/CD25/CD127/CD95/CD27 yielded CD4+ naive, central memory, regulatory and stem cell-like memory cells. Sort purity for all populations was recorded as exceeding 98%. The CDR3 is 16 residues long. Trimming cost V 2 bases and J 1 base, with 12 bases left between them. The germline CDR1 and CDR2 sequences are SGHAT and FQNNGV.

This chain links TRBV11-2 with TRBJ2-1; the D gene is possibly TRBD1 (5 bases). This TCR came from a man in his late teens or twenties in good health. The specimen sequenced was central memory CD4+ T cells from blood. The CDR3 coding sequence is TGTGCCAGCAGCTTAAGCTGGGGCAGGTCCTACAATGAGCAGTTCTTC. It translates to CASSLSWGRSYNEQFF. The entire variable domain, with the rest obtained from reference TRBV11-2 and TRBJ2-1, is as follows: EAGVAQSPRYKIIEKRQSVAFWCNPISGHATLYWYQQILGQGPKLLIQFQNNGVVDDSQLPKDRFSAERLKGVDSTLKIQPAKLEDSAVYLCASSLSWGRSYNEQFFGPGTRLTVL.